The clone carrying this TCR beta chain has a count of ten or more. Time point specified: longitudinal time-point 3. The data are from a study of neurological immune-mediated disorders. TCRdb independently ran MiXCR on the 5' RACE reads; one entry per CDR3 protein. The sample has approximately 100,000 distinct CDR3 sequences, about a tenth seen once. The V end was cut by 0 bases, the J end by 1 base, with 6 bases between. The germline V gene encodes CDR1 LNHNV and CDR2 YYDKDF (reference sequence). This CDR3 comprises 15 residues. Sequenced: PBMCs. The chain has TRBV15 and TRBJ2-2; D perhaps matches TRBD1 (5 bases). This receptor was identified in a female donor with HTLV-1-associated myelopathy (HAM/TSP). CDR3: CATSRDQGNTGELFF. The CDR3 bases are TGTGCCACCAGCAGAGATCAGGGGAACACCGGGGAGCTGTTTTTT.